Listed below are T cell receptor beta chains from one sample, sequenced in a study of blood T cell repertoires in COVID-19. Assay: immunoSEQ multiplex PCR; the TCRdb copy retains only in-frame clones and omits some. The sample has 50,000 to 55,000 clones; more than 75% are singletons. The sequencing input was peripheral blood. The receptors shown here come from a woman aged 80 or over with acute or convalescent COVID-19. Each CDR3 is given with its conserved first and last residue. A D gene is named only where the DNA matches it firmly. The size entry is marked missing in some rows and otherwise reads once, few, many or a size class.

j_gene	d_gene	abundance	v_gene	CDR3aa	CDR3nt
TRBJ2-5	.	.	TRBV15	CATSRARQVQETQYF	TGTGCCACCAGCAGAGCCAGGCAGGTCCAAGAGACCCAGTACTTC
TRBJ1-2	TRBD1	.	TRBV6-5	CASIADRAGYTF	TGTGCCAGCATCGCCGACAGGGCTGGCTACACCTTC
TRBJ1-5	.	.	TRBV4-1	CASSQDRVAQPQHF	TGCGCCAGCAGCCAAGACCGGGTCGCTCAGCCCCAGCATTTT
TRBJ1-4	TRBD1	.	TRBV5-4	CASSSGGGTGVEKLFF	TGTGCCAGCAGCTCGGGGGGCGGGACAGGGGTTGAAAAACTGTTTTTT
TRBJ2-1	.	.	TRBV5-8	CASSLVRVLSYNEQFF	TGTGCCAGCAGCTTGGTTCGGGTCCTCTCCTACAATGAGCAGTTCTTC
TRBJ1-2	.	.	TRBV10-3	CAISEQNYGYTF	TGTGCCATCAGTGAACAGAACTATGGCTACACCTTC
TRBJ2-5	.	once	TRBV5-1	CASSLDNQETQYF	TGCGCCAGCAGCTTAGACAACCAAGAGACCCAGTACTTC
TRBJ2-1	TRBD2	.	TRBV2	CASSEAGGPHTEQFF	TGTGCCAGCAGTGAGGCGGGGGGGCCACATACTGAGCAGTTCTTC
TRBJ2-1	.	once	TRBV30	CAWTGYYNEQFF	TGTGCCTGGACAGGGTATTACAATGAGCAGTTCTTC
TRBJ1-2	TRBD1	.	TRBV19	CASSDPGQGGDYGYTF	TGTGCCAGTAGTGACCCGGGACAGGGCGGCGACTATGGCTACACCTTC
TRBJ2-5	.	.	TRBV29-1	CSVGGQGLQTQYF	TGCAGCGTTGGCGGCCAGGGTCTTCAGACCCAGTACTTC
TRBJ1-2	.	.	TRBV29-1	CSVDRAGALHGYTF	TGCAGCGTTGATAGGGCAGGGGCCCTTCATGGCTACACCTTC
TRBJ2-3	.	.	TRBV5-4	CASSLVGTGADTQYF	TGTGCCAGCAGCTTGGTGGGGACGGGAGCAGATACGCAGTATTTT
TRBJ2-7	.	once	TRBV19	CASSGGQLFYEQYF	TGTGCCAGTAGTGGGGGACAACTATTCTACGAGCAGTACTTC
TRBJ1-2	.	.	TRBV11-3	CASSPTGRSGGYTF	TGTGCCAGCAGCCCGACAGGACGTTCGGGGGGCTACACCTTC
TRBJ2-5	.	.	TRBV30	CAWRGQWETQYF	TGTGCCTGGAGGGGGCAGTGGGAGACCCAGTACTTC
TRBJ2-7	.	once	TRBV7-2	CASSSSGTYEQYF	TGTGCCAGCAGTTCCAGCGGAACCTACGAGCAGTACTTC
TRBJ1-6	TRBD1	.	TRBV5-5	CASSPGQGNSPLHF	TGTGCCAGCAGCCCGGGACAGGGGAATTCACCCCTCCACTTT
TRBJ2-2	.	.	TRBV4-2	CASSQLGQTTGELFF	TGTGCCAGCAGCCAACTAGGACAGACCACCGGGGAGCTGTTTTTT
TRBJ2-3	.	.	TRBV4-2	CASSQGRGGAIYTQYF	TGTGCCAGCAGCCAGGGTAGGGGGGGGGCTATTTATACGCAGTATTTT
TRBJ2-1	TRBD1	.	TRBV6-6	CASSFEQGAYNEQFF	TGTGCCAGCAGTTTTGAGCAGGGGGCCTACAATGAGCAGTTCTTC
TRBJ1-2	.	.	TRBV14	CASSQTLGGGYTF	TGTGCCAGCAGCCAAACTCTCGGAGGCGGCTACACCTTC
TRBJ1-2	.	.	TRBV7-9	CASSLQGSTHGYTF	TGTGCCAGCAGCTTACAGGGAAGCACGCATGGCTACACCTTC
TRBJ2-1	.	.	TRBV5-5	CASSLQPSLYNEQFF	TGTGCCAGCAGCTTGCAGCCTAGTCTCTACAATGAGCAGTTCTTC
TRBJ2-3	.	.	TRBV21-1	CASSTQSGGATDTQYF	TGTGCCAGCAGCACCCAGAGCGGGGGGGCCACAGATACGCAGTATTTT
TRBJ1-1	TRBD1	.	TRBV6-5	CASSITGTGGAFF	TGTGCCAGCAGTATTACCGGGACAGGAGGAGCTTTCTTT
TRBJ2-1	.	once	TRBV10-3	CAISGAGSSYNEQFF	TGTGCCATCAGCGGAGCGGGTAGCTCCTACAATGAGCAGTTCTTC
TRBJ2-3	TRBD2	.	TRBV4-2	CASSRSGGETDTQYF	TGTGCCAGCAGCCGGAGCGGGGGTGAGACAGATACGCAGTATTTT
TRBJ1-2	TRBD1	.	TRBV7-8	CASSSPGGYGYTF	TGTGCCAGCAGCTCCCCAGGGGGATATGGCTACACCTTC
TRBJ2-1	.	few	TRBV10-1	CASSSGRDEQFF	TGCGCCAGCAGTTCGGGTCGCGATGAGCAGTTCTTC
TRBJ2-3	TRBD2	.	TRBV5-1	CASSLSRWEGRSDTQYF	TGCGCCAGCAGCTTGAGCCGGTGGGAGGGACGCTCAGATACGCAGTATTTT
TRBJ2-1	TRBD2	.	TRBV5-1	CASSPQLAANYNEQFF	TGCGCCAGCAGCCCCCAACTAGCGGCCAATTACAATGAGCAGTTCTTC
TRBJ2-3	TRBD2	.	TRBV5-1	CASSLGEGGATDTQYF	TGCGCCAGCAGCTTGGGGGAGGGAGGGGCCACAGATACGCAGTATTTT
TRBJ1-6	TRBD1	.	TRBV10-2	CASFPGTGGRSYNSPLHF	TGCGCCAGCTTTCCCGGGACAGGGGGGAGGTCCTATAATTCACCCCTCCACTTT
TRBJ2-2	TRBD2	.	TRBV18	CASSVGLARHTGELFF	TGTGCCAGCTCAGTGGGACTAGCGAGACACACCGGGGAGCTGTTTTTT
TRBJ1-2	.	.	TRBV3-1/TRBV3-2	CASSLRSYGYTF	TGTGCCAGCAGCCTTCGTTCCTATGGCTACACCTTC
TRBJ2-1	TRBD2	.	TRBV7-9	CASSLTSGGAYDEQLF	TGTGCCAGCAGCTTAACAAGCGGGGGGGCCTACGATGAGCAGCTCTTC
TRBJ1-5	TRBD1	once	TRBV28	CASRQDRYPNQPQHF	TGTGCCAGCAGACAGGACAGGTACCCTAATCAGCCCCAGCATTTT
TRBJ2-7	.	few	TRBV7-2	CASSLAGREGYEQYF	TGTGCCAGCAGCTTAGCGGGTCGCGAGGGCTACGAGCAGTACTTC
TRBJ1-5	.	.	TRBV2	CASKGGRHSNQPQHF	TGTGCCAGCAAGGGAGGACGCCATAGCAATCAGCCCCAGCATTTT
TRBJ2-5	.	.	TRBV5-1	CASSSLGSETQYF	TGCGCCAGCAGCTCCCTCGGGTCAGAGACCCAGTACTTC
TRBJ2-1	.	.	TRBV3-1/TRBV3-2	CASSQVGVTYNEQFF	TGTGCCAGCAGCCAAGTCGGGGTCACCTACAATGAGCAGTTCTTC
TRBJ2-1	TRBD2	.	TRBV18	CASSPRLAGDNEQFF	TGTGCCAGCTCACCACGACTAGCGGGGGACAATGAGCAGTTCTTC
TRBJ2-2	.	.	TRBV7-2	CASSLLYGELFF	TGTGCCAGCAGCTTACTGTATGGGGAGCTGTTTTTT
TRBJ2-6	TRBD2	.	TRBV5-1	CASSFSGRAGANVLTF	TGCGCCAGCAGCTTTAGCGGGAGGGCTGGGGCCAACGTCCTGACTTTC
TRBJ1-5	.	.	TRBV11-3	CASSLRGQPQHF	TGTGCCAGCAGCTTAAGAGGGCAGCCCCAGCATTTT
TRBJ1-4	TRBD1	.	TRBV19	CASSSTTGTGYWANEKLFF	TGTGCCAGTAGTTCCACCACCGGGACAGGGTATTGGGCTAATGAAAAACTGTTTTTT
TRBJ1-2	TRBD1	.	TRBV15	CATSRVVTGDYGYTF	TGTGCCACCAGCAGAGTAGTGACAGGGGACTATGGCTACACCTTC
TRBJ1-1	.	.	TRBV6-2/TRBV6-3	CASSYGTLNTEAFF	TGTGCCAGCAGTTACGGGACACTGAACACTGAAGCTTTCTTT
TRBJ1-4	.	.	TRBV5-1	CASSLQGGTNEKLFF	TGCGCCAGCAGCTTGCAGGGAGGGACTAATGAAAAACTGTTTTTT
TRBJ2-4	.	.	TRBV5-1	CASTYDSSKNIQYF	TGCGCCAGTACCTACGACAGTTCCAAAAACATTCAGTACTTC
TRBJ1-3	.	.	TRBV7-3	CATAASSGNTIYF	TGTGCCACCGCAGCGAGCTCTGGAAACACCATATATTTT
TRBJ2-1	TRBD2	.	TRBV3-1/TRBV3-2	CASSPLGSGGRRRNEQFF	TGTGCCAGCAGCCCCCTAGGAAGCGGGGGCCGGCGGAGAAATGAGCAGTTCTTC
TRBJ1-2	.	.	TRBV4-2	CASSQDLLEVMGYTF	TGTGCCAGCAGCCAAGATCTTTTAGAAGTGATGGGCTACACCTTC
TRBJ1-2	TRBD1	.	TRBV18	CASSVSGTASKVGYTF	TGTGCCAGCTCAGTTTCCGGGACAGCCTCGAAAGTCGGCTACACCTTC
TRBJ2-1	.	few	TRBV10-3	CAISEPPDGTLYNEQFF	TGTGCCATCAGTGAGCCCCCCGATGGGACTCTATACAATGAGCAGTTCTTC
TRBJ2-5	.	.	TRBV13	CASSYRDKKTQYF	TGTGCCAGCAGCTATAGGGACAAAAAGACCCAGTACTTC
TRBJ2-7	.	.	TRBV12-3/TRBV12-4	CASTTGWSAEQYF	TGTGCCAGCACCACAGGGTGGTCAGCCGAGCAGTACTTC